This T cell receptor (beta chain) originates from a study of T cell responses to AZD1222 COVID-19 vaccine. Study summary: Doses given second, at about 4 or about 12 weeks, were pooled. The study, taken as a whole, reports: Sampling that yielded the repertoires occurred only after the peak T cell response. Reports indicate that nearly half of spike-specific TCRs are directed at unmutated variant regions.

Trimming stripped 7 bases from V and 4 bases from J, with 14 bases between. Germline CDR1 reads SGHTA; CDR2 reads FQGTGA. The CDR3 is 14 amino acids. On this clone itself: Its cognate antigen is unknown.

Measured with immunoSEQ multiplex PCR; TCRdb has only the in-frame clones, and not every one. The sample includes more than 95,000 clones, more than 75% of them seen just once. The receptor comes from an adult in good health. The chain employs TRBV7-3 and TRBJ2-1; possible D gene TRBD1, 5 bases. This sample comprised peripheral blood, obtained on day 0 of AZD1222 vaccination. CDR3 nucleotide sequence: TGTGCCAGCAAGAAGGGGCAGCTTTACAATGAGCAGTTCTTC. Translation: CASKKGQLYNEQFF.